The present T cell receptor (beta chain) was sequenced within a study of shared clonotypes between healthy human individuals. Whole-study context: Ranging from 18 to 49 in age, donors were two women and a few men.

This CDR3 region has 12 residues. Germline V gene sequence: CDR1 SQVTM, CDR2 ANQGSEA. V was clipped by 8 bases and J by 2 bases, with 13 bases between them. The deep-level immunoSEQ assay was used. The authors distributed each subset's genomic DNA evenly over several immunoSEQ plates. The protocol was immunoSEQ multiplex PCR, while the TCRdb copy is restricted to in-frame clones and leaves out a portion. The sample holds more than 1 million clones, 75% to 80% seen once. This clonotype originated in a young man in good health. Some clones in this sample may be carry-over from other donors' samples. V and J are TRBV29-1 and TRBJ2-7; D is perhaps TRBD1 (7 bases). Sequencing was carried out using memory CD4+ T cells from PBMCs. Subset noted: CD45RA-negative fraction. The CDR3 nucleotides read TGCAGCAGCAGGGGGGACACCTACGAGCAGTACTTC. It yields the protein CSSRGDTYEQYF.